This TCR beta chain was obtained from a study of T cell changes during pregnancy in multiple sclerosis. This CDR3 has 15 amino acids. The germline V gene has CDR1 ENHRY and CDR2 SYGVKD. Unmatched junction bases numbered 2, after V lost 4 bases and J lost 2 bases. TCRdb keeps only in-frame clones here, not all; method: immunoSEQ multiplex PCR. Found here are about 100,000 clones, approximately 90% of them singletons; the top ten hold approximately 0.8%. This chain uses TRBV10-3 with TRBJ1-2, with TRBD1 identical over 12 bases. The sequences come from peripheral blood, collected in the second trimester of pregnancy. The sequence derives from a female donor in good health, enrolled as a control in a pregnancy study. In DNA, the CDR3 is TGTGCCATCAGTGCCGGGACAGGGGGCAACTATGGCTACACCTTC. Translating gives CAISAGTGGNYGYTF.